These 12 T cell receptor beta chains originate from one sample sequenced in a study of OX40 agonist ivuxolimab in advanced cancers. Produced via immunoSEQ multiplex PCR; TCRdb's table is partial and in-frame only. The sample yields some 76,000 clones, around nine tenths seen once. The sample was CD4+ or CD8+ T cells sorted from blood, taken in a trial of the OX40 agonist ivuxolimab. The receptors originated from an adult with an advanced solid tumor such as melanoma, head and neck, liver or kidney cancer.

This chain links TRBV19 with TRBJ2-1; 7 positions match TRBD2. V was clipped by 8 bases and J by 0 bases; unmatched bases: 7. The CDR3 loop spans 15 amino acids. CDR1 and CDR2 from the germline V gene are LNHDA and SQIVND (reference sequence). The CDR3 reads CASAVGGSSYNEQFF. The CDR3 DNA follows: TGTGCCAGTGCGGTGGGGGGGAGCTCCTACAATGAGCAGTTCTTC. The whole variable domain, filled in from reference TRBV19 and TRBJ2-1, reads DGGITQSPKYLFRKEGQNVTLSCEQNLNHDAMYWYRQDPGQGLRLIYYSQIVNDFQKGDIAEGYSVSREKKESFPLTVTSAQKNPTAFYLCASAVGGSSYNEQFFGPGTRLTVL.

The gene calls are TRBV11-2 and TRBJ2-3; TRBD2 matches 7 bases. V gave up 5 bases and J gave up 4 bases; unmatched junction bases: 3. This CDR3 region has 13 residues. Germline V gene data show CDR1 as SGHAT and CDR2 as FQNNGV. CDR3 protein: CASSRTRPDTQYF. DNA for the CDR3: TGTGCCAGCAGCCGGACTAGGCCAGATACGCAGTATTTT.

The V call is TRBV9, the J call TRBJ2-3, with D uncertain. The CDR3 totals 16 residues. The germline V and J ends were trimmed by 3 bases and 0 bases, with 14 bases remaining between them. CDR1 is SGDLS, CDR2 YYNGEE, per germline. CDR3 sequence (DNA): TGTGCCAGCAGCGACCCACGAAAACCTAGCACAGATACGCAGTATTTT. This gives the protein CASSDPRKPSTDTQYF.

The sample holds one count of this clone. V gene TRBV6-5 combines with J gene TRBJ1-2; 7 bases fit TRBD1. V trimming: 2 bases; J trimming: 4 bases; junction bases outside the gene matches: 4. The CDR3 spans 14 residues. Germline-derived CDR1 and CDR2 are MNHEY and SVGAGI. CDR3 sequence (DNA): TGTGCCAGCAGTTACCAGGGGGTGGCCTATGGCTACACCTTC. Its protein product is CASSYQGVAYGYTF.

The chain combines TRBV9 with TRBJ1-1, with D tentatively TRBD1 (6 bases). The CDR3 sequence is 14 residues long. V was pared by 3 bases and J by 5 bases, with 14 bases between. CDR1 and CDR2 from the germline V gene are SGDLS and YYNGEE. The CDR3 region has the DNA TGTGCCAGCAGCGCCGACCTACAGGGAACTGAAGCTTTCTTT. It codes for CASSADLQGTEAFF.

This clone was seen only a few times. V is TRBV6-4 and J is TRBJ2-3, with 14 nucleotides matching TRBD2. CDR1 is MRHNA and CDR2 is SNTAGT in the germline V gene. This CDR3 comprises 15 residues. V dropped 3 bases and J dropped 4; count of bases not matched to a gene: 0. The CDR3 is CASSETSGGADTQYF. The DNA for the CDR3 is TGTGCCAGCAGTGAGACTAGCGGGGGGGCAGATACGCAGTATTTT.

The gene calls are TRBV7-9 and TRBJ2-1; no clear D gene. In germline, CDR1 is SEHNR, CDR2 FQNEAQ (reference sequence). Trimming left V 4 bases short and J 3 bases short, with 16 bases between. The CDR3 contains 16 residues. The CDR3 DNA reads TGTGCCAGCAGCTCAAACCCGGGCAAAAACTACAATGAGCAGTTCTTC. Encoded protein: CASSSNPGKNYNEQFF.

This clone was seen just once. This chain uses TRBV12-5 with TRBJ2-5; TRBD1 or TRBD2 may be the D gene (6 bases each). The V gene lost 5 bases and the J gene lost 1 base, with 11 bases spanning the gap. CDR1 is LGHNT and CDR2 is FRNRAP in the germline V gene. The CDR3 runs to 14 residues. The CDR3: CASGPGAIQETQYF. The CDR3 DNA reads as TGTGCTAGTGGTCCGGGGGCTATCCAAGAGACCCAGTACTTC.

The V call is TRBV7-6, the J call TRBJ2-7, with D tentatively TRBD1 (6 bases). CDR3 length: 14 residues. The V and J ends lost 3 bases and 0 bases respectively, with 9 bases between them. Germline V gene lookup returns CDR1 SGHVS and CDR2 FNYEAQ. The CDR3 DNA is TGTGCCAGCAGCTTCGCAGGGGTCTCCTACGAGCAGTACTTC. It is translated as CASSFAGVSYEQYF.

CDR3: CASSHRDGYYSYEQYF. CDR3 DNA sequence: TGTGCCAGCAGCCACAGGGACGGATATTACTCCTACGAGCAGTACTTC. The V gene is TRBV11-1, the J gene TRBJ2-7; D is possibly TRBD1 (6 bases). The germline gives CDR1 SGHAT, CDR2 FQDESV (reference sequence). The CDR3 loop spans 16 amino acids. The V end lost 5 bases, the J end lost 0 bases, and 17 bases lay between the germline ends.

This clone was observed once. The rearrangement links TRBV4-1 to TRBJ2-7; 8 nucleotides agree with TRBD1. Losses at the gene ends were 3 bases for V and 3 bases for J; bases not matched to a gene: 4. Germline V gene sequence: CDR1 MGHRA, CDR2 YSYEKL. The CDR3 is 14 residues long. CDR3 DNA: TGCGCCAGCAGCCACCAGGGGACAGGCTACGAGCAGTACTTC. Its translation: CASSHQGTGYEQYF.

The chain is built from TRBV4-3 and TRBJ1-1; D remains ambiguous. V shed 5 bases and J shed 4 bases, with 11 bases lying between them. CDR3 length: 13 amino acids. CDR1 is LGHNA, CDR2 YSLEER, per germline. The CDR3 reads CASSAGLGTEAFF. The DNA of the CDR3 is TGCGCCAGCAGCGCTGGTTTGGGCACTGAAGCTTTCTTT.